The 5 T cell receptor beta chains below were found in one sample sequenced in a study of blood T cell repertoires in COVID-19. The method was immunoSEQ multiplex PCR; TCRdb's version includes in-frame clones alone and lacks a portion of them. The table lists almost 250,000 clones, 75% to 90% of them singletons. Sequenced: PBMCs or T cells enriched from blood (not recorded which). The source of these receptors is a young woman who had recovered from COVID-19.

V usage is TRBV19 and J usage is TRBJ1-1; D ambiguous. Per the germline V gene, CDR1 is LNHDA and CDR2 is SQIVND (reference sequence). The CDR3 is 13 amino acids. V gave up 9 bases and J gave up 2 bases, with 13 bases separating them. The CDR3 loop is CASMITANTEAFF. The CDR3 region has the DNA TGTGCCAGCATGATTACAGCAAACACTGAAGCTTTCTTT. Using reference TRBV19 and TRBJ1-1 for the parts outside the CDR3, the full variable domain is DGGITQSPKYLFRKEGQNVTLSCEQNLNHDAMYWYRQDPGQGLRLIYYSQIVNDFQKGDIAEGYSVSREKKESFPLTVTSAQKNPTAFYLCASMITANTEAFFGQGTRLTVV.

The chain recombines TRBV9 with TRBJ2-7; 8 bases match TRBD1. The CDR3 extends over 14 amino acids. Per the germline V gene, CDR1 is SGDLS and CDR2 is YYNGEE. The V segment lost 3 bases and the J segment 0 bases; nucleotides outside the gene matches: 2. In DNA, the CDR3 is TGTGCCAGCAGCGAGACAGGGGACTCCTACGAGCAGTACTTC. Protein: CASSETGDSYEQYF.

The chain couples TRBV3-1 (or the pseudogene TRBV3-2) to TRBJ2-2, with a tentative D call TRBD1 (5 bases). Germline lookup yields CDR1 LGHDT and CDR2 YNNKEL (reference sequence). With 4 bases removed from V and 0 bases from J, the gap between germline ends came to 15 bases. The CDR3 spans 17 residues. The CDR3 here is CASSLTWGRPNTGELFF. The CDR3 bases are TGTGCCAGCAGCCTAACCTGGGGCAGACCGAACACCGGGGAGCTGTTTTTT.

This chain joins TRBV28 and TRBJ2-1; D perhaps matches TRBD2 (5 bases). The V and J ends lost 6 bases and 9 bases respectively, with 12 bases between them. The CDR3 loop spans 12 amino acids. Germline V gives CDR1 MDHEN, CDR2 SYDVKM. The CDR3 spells CASSPSGVEQFF. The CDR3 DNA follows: TGTGCCAGCAGCCCCAGCGGAGTTGAGCAGTTCTTC.

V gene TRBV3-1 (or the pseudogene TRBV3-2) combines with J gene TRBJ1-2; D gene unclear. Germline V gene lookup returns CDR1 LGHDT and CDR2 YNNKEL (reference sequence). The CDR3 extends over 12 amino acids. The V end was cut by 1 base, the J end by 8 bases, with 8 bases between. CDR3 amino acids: CASSQGRKGYTF. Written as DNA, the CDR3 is TGTGCCAGCAGCCAAGGTAGAAAGGGCTACACCTTC.